A single sample is the source of the 13 T cell receptor beta chains below, sequenced in a study of T cell responses to AZD1222 COVID-19 vaccine. Sequenced by immunoSEQ multiplex PCR; TCRdb stores in-frame clones only, minus some. This table has around 140,000 clones, 80% to 95% appearing once. Material: peripheral blood, obtained on day 0 of MenACWY control vaccination. The receptors were sampled from an adult in good health.

This chain links TRBV7-3 with TRBJ2-2; D is perhaps TRBD1 (6 bases). The V end lost 6 bases, the J end lost 1 base, and 9 bases lay between the germline ends. The germline V gene has CDR1 SGHTA and CDR2 FQGTGA. The CDR3 runs 14 residues. CDR3 bases: TGTGCCAGCAGGCCGGGACAGAACACCGGGGAGCTGTTTTTT. Residues: CASRPGQNTGELFF. The full variable domain, its missing parts supplied by reference TRBV7-3 and TRBJ2-2, is GAGVSQTPSNKVTEKGKYVELRCDPISGHTALYWYRQSLGQGPEFLIYFQGTGAADDSGLPNDRFFAVRPEGSVSTLKIQRTERGDSAVYLCASRPGQNTGELFFGEGSRLTVL.

The chain couples TRBV5-6 to TRBJ2-1, with D possibly being TRBD1 or TRBD2 (5 bases each). Germline loops: CDR1 SGHDT, CDR2 YYEEEE. Trimming left V 0 bases short and J 1 base short, with 11 bases between. The length of the CDR3 is 16 residues. CDR3 sequence: CASSLGGDGSYNEQFF. DNA for the CDR3: TGTGCCAGCAGCTTGGGAGGGGATGGTTCCTACAATGAGCAGTTCTTC.

The rearrangement uses TRBV19 and TRBJ1-1, with 7 bases lining up with TRBD1. Germline trimming cut 2 bases from V and 0 bases from J; bases unmatched to any gene: 12. The CDR3 is made up of 18 amino acids. Germline CDR1 LNHDA, CDR2 SQIVND (reference sequence). CDR3 region: CASSIFRQGRLMNTEAFF. The CDR3 region has the DNA TGTGCCAGTAGTATATTCAGACAGGGCCGCCTCATGAACACTGAAGCTTTCTTT.

CDR3 nucleotide sequence: TGCAGCGTAGAGGGGGTCCCTAGCTCCTACAATGAGCAGTTCTTC. Residues: CSVEGVPSSYNEQFF. The chain combines TRBV29-1 with TRBJ2-1, with D maybe TRBD1 (6 bases). V was trimmed by 6 bases and J by 0 bases, leaving 15 bases between them. Germline V gene sequence: CDR1 SQVTM, CDR2 ANQGSEA. CDR3 length equals 15 residues.

The chain employs TRBV21-1 and TRBJ2-7. TRBV21-1 is a listed pseudogene. This CDR3 comprises 12 residues. The CDR3 DNA reads as TGTGCCAGCAGCACCCGCAACGACGAGCAGTACTTC. This gives the protein CASSTRNDEQYF.

This chain uses TRBV6-4 with TRBJ2-3, with 13 bases that match TRBD2. V gave up 0 bases and J gave up 6 bases; unmatched junction bases: 3. The CDR3 extends over 16 amino acids. Germline-derived CDR1 and CDR2 are MRHNA and SNTAGT. CDR3 protein: CASSDSGLAGPDTQYF. CDR3 bases: TGTGCCAGCAGTGACTCGGGACTAGCGGGGCCGGATACGCAGTATTTT.

The chain joins TRBV5-5 to TRBJ2-3, with D possibly matching TRBD2 (6 bases). Germline loops: CDR1 SGHKS, CDR2 YYEKEE (reference sequence). The CDR3 runs to 16 residues. The V end was cut by 3 bases, the J end by 1 base, with 15 bases between. This chain's CDR3 is CASSWNPGVGTDTQYF. CDR3 sequence (DNA): TGTGCCAGCAGCTGGAACCCGGGGGTGGGCACAGATACGCAGTATTTT.

This chain links TRBV7-2 with TRBJ1-1, with D hard to call. The germline V and J ends were trimmed by 6 bases and 3 bases, with 11 bases remaining between them. The CDR3 covers 13 residues. Germline V gene sequence: CDR1 SGHTA, CDR2 FQGNSA. Here the CDR3 reads CASSPQRDTEAFF. CDR3 nucleotides: TGTGCCAGCAGTCCACAGAGGGACACTGAAGCTTTCTTT.

The CDR3 nucleotides are TGCGCCAGCAGCCAAGATAGACAAATATCACCCCTCCACTTT. Encoded protein: CASSQDRQISPLHF. The rearrangement joins TRBV4-1 to TRBJ1-6, with no clear D. The CDR3 has 14 amino acids. Germline V CDR1 and CDR2: MGHRA, YSYEKL. V shed 0 bases and J shed 10 bases, with 10 bases lying between them.

The V and J genes are TRBV7-9 and TRBJ2-7; D gene uncertain. This CDR3 is 13 amino acids long. Germline CDR1 is SEHNR and CDR2 is FQNEAQ (reference sequence). Trimming pared 5 bases from V and 2 bases from J, leaving 10 bases between. The CDR3 protein is CASSPKGAYEQYF. The DNA of the CDR3 is TGTGCCAGCAGCCCAAAGGGCGCCTACGAGCAGTACTTC.

V and J are TRBV15 and TRBJ2-1; a possible D gene is TRBD1 (5 bases). Per germline, CDR1 LNHNV and CDR2 YYDKDF (reference sequence). The CDR3 loop spans 14 amino acids. With 6 bases removed from V and 9 bases from J, the gap between germline ends came to 18 bases. CDR3 loop: CATSPEPQGGEQFF. The CDR3 coding sequence is TGTGCCACCAGTCCAGAACCGCAGGGTGGTGAGCAGTTCTTC.

CDR3 loop: CATSRGGVNEQFF. As DNA, the CDR3 is TGTGCCACCAGCAGAGGCGGGGTTAATGAGCAGTTCTTC. This sequence joins TRBV15 and TRBJ2-1, with a tentative D call TRBD2 (6 bases). Trimming took off 1 base at V and 7 bases at J, with 8 bases between the two ends. The CDR3 contains 13 residues. Germline loops: CDR1 LNHNV, CDR2 YYDKDF (reference sequence).

CDR3 bases: TGTGCCAGCAGCCCATCGACGTCGGAGCAGTTCTTC. It yields the protein CASSPSTSEQFF. The rearrangement joins TRBV5-4 to TRBJ2-1; D is unclear. This CDR3 region has 12 residues. The germline V gene has CDR1 SGHNT and CDR2 YYREEE (reference sequence). The ends were cut back, 4 bases at V and 10 bases at J, with 12 bases in the middle.